These 15 T cell receptor delta chains originate from one sample sequenced in a study of gammadelta T cells in human blood. TCRdb re-called the RT-PCR reads through CATT. The table shows approximately 330 delta-chain clones, with approximately 13% occurring only once. The specimen sequenced was Vgamma9Vdelta2 gamma-delta T cells from adult blood. The source of these receptors is a human donor.

This clone was seen a handful of times. A far larger clone lies a single base away; this is likely a read error. This chain links TRDV2 with TRDJ1, with D perhaps TRDD3 (5 bases). The CDR3 consists of 17 residues. Per germline, CDR1 GEAIGNYY and CDR2 EKD. Trimming cost V 0 bases and J 2 bases, with 18 bases left between them. CDR3 residues: CACDTLTSGGRTDKLIF. CDR3 in DNA: TGTGCCTGTGACACCCTCACGTCGGGGGGCCGTACCGATAAACTCATCTTT.

This clone came up a few times. With only one base between it and a far larger clone, this is likely a read error. The same CDR3 is also encoded by other DNA sequences in this sample. No J gene call was made, and the V gene is TRDV3; the table's D call, TRDD3, has no DNA check behind it. Germline CDR1 is TVYSNPD and CDR2 is GDNSRS (reference sequence). This CDR3 contains 15 residues. The CDR3 region has the DNA TGTGCCCGGGTGGCTGGGGGATATCGGGAGGTAAGGCTCATCTTT. As protein: CARVAGGYREVRLIF.

Of note for this clone: Given a far larger clone just one base away, this is likely a sequencing read error. The chain uses TRDV2 and TRDJ1; 8 nucleotides match TRDD3. Per germline, CDR1 GEAIGNYY and CDR2 EKD. There are 16 residues in the CDR3. J was trimmed by 0 bases and V by 3 bases; bases with no gene match: 8. CDR3 region: CACDGLGVPNTDKLIF. DNA for the CDR3: TGTGCCTGTGACGGACTGGGGGTTCCAAACACCGATAAACTCATCTTT.

This clone appeared a few times. V usage is TRDV2 and J usage is TRDJ3, with 9 bases that match TRDD3. Germline trimming cut 2 bases from V and 0 bases from J; bases unmatched to any gene: 7. The CDR3 loop spans 19 amino acids. From germline, CDR1 is GEAIGNYY and CDR2 EKD. CDR3 DNA sequence: TGTGCCTGTGACAACCTGGGGGATCCGAGCTCCTGGGACACCCGACAGATGTTTTTC. Its translation is CACDNLGDPSSWDTRQMFF.

Regarding this clone: This is likely an artifact of a read error, given a far larger clone one base away. The V gene lacks a call, and TRDJ1 is the J gene; TRDD3 is the table's D call, not checked against the DNA. This CDR3 has 24 residues. The CDR3 region is CACDSLLRLPTLGTGDPYTDKLIF. As DNA, the CDR3 is TGTGCCTGTGACTCCCTTCTGAGACTTCCTACCCTGGGTACTGGGGACCCGTACACCGATAAACTCATCTTT.

The chain joins TRDV2 to TRDJ3; 8 nucleotides match TRDD3. The J gene, not given by TCRdb, was assigned here from a germline match of the nucleotide sequence. This CDR3 has 18 residues. V lost 0 bases and J lost 3; bases outside the gene matches: 6. Germline CDR1 GEAIGNYY, CDR2 EKD. Here the CDR3 DNA reads TGTGCCTGTGACACCGGAGGGATACGGGACTGGGACACCCGACAGATGTTTTTC. This translates into CACDTGGIRDWDTRQMFF.

With regard to this clone: A far more abundant clone sits one base away, making this likely a read error. This sequence joins TRDV2 and TRDJ3, with TRDD3 identical over 9 bases. The CDR3 loop spans 20 amino acids. Per the germline V gene, CDR1 is GEAIGNYY and CDR2 is EKD. CDR3 in amino acids: CARDTATGGRTSWDTRQMFF. The DNA of the CDR3 is TGTGCCCGTGACACCGCTACTGGGGGACGCACGTCCTGGGACACCCGACAGATGTTTTTC.

Worth noting for this clone: With only one base between it and a far larger clone, this is likely a read error. The chain links TRDV2 to TRDJ3; 12 bases line up with TRDD3. The J gene is not listed in TCRdb, so it was assigned here from a DNA match to germline. Germline V lookup: CDR1 GEAIGNYY, CDR2 EKD. This CDR3 comprises 21 residues. CDR3 in DNA: TGTGCCTGTGACACCGTACTGGGGGATACCGTTAGCTCCTGGGACACCCAACAGATGTTTTTC. It is translated as CACDTVLGDTVSSWDTQQMFF.

The J gene is TRDJ1, the V gene TRDV2; 7 bases match TRDD3. TCRdb does not report a J gene; here it was assigned by matching the DNA to germline references. This CDR3 comprises 17 residues. J was trimmed by 7 bases and V by 3 bases; bases with no gene match: 19. The germline CDR1 and CDR2 sequences are GEAIGNYY and EKD. The CDR3 sequence: CACDQGGLSGIGGKLIF. CDR3 DNA: TGTGCCTGTGACCAGGGGGGATTGAGCGGGATAGGAGGTAAACTCATCTTT.

This clone was detected only a few times. It is likely a read error: a sequence one base away is far more abundant. The sample carries other DNA sequences with the same CDR3. The V call is TRDV2, the J call TRDJ1, with a tentative D call TRDD3 (6 bases). CDR1 and CDR2 (germline): GEAIGNYY, EKD. The CDR3 spans 15 residues. The CDR3, as DNA: TGTGCCTGTGACGTGCTGGGGAAGTACACCGACAAACTCATCTTT. This codes for CACDVLGKYTDKLIF.

A word on this clone: It differs at one base from a far larger clone, so likely a read error. The identical CDR3 is also encoded by other nucleotide sequences in the sample. The chain recombines TRDV2 with TRDJ1, with TRDD3 matching over 13 bases. The V gene end was trimmed by 3 bases and the J gene end by 5 bases; junction bases not matched to a gene: 20. The CDR3 contains 20 residues. The germline gives CDR1 GEAIGNYY, CDR2 EKD. The CDR3 DNA follows: TGTGCCTGTGACCAAGTCGTTACTGGGGGATACGAGGAGGTCACAGATAAACTCATCTTT. It yields the protein CACDQVVTGGYEEVTDKLIF.

This clone was recorded a few times. A far larger clone is a single base away, which makes a read error likely. The J segment was not called; the V segment is TRDV2; TRDD3, the table's D call, lacks a check against the DNA. From germline, CDR1 is GEAIGNYY and CDR2 EKD. This CDR3 has 20 residues. CDR3 residues: CACDTTGGYGSSWDTRQMFF. CDR3 DNA sequence: TGTGCCTGTGACACTACTGGGGGATACGGCAGCTCCTGGGACACCCGACAGATGTTTTTT.

This clone was observed a handful of times. Translating this DNA gives a protein that differs at residue 4 from the TCRdb one, which belongs to a much larger clone; a read error is likely, and the protein shown is this translation. The chain couples TRDV2 to TRDJ1; TRDD3 aligns across 13 bases. Germline assignment: CDR1 GEAIGNYY and CDR2 EKD. With V trimmed by 5 bases and J by 0 bases, 14 bases remained unmatched. This CDR3 has 19 amino acids. The CDR3 DNA follows: TGTGCCTGTGCCCCAGTACTGGGGGATACGCTGGGTTACACCGATAAACTCATCTTT. It yields the protein CACAPVLGDTLGYTDKLIF.

In regard to this clone: The mismatch at residue 3 between this DNA's translation and the TCRdb protein of a much larger clone likely reflects a read error; the protein shown is translated from the DNA. The chain couples TRDV2 to TRDJ1; D is perhaps TRDD3 (5 bases). CDR3 length equals 17 residues. Germline CDR1 and CDR2: GEAIGNYY and EKD. The DNA of the CDR3 is TGTGCCGGTGACACCCTCACGTCGGGGGGCCCTACCGATAAACTCATCTTT. It encodes CAGDTLTSGGPTDKLIF.

This clone occurred a few times. The likely explanation is a read error, given a far larger clone one base away. This sequence joins TRDV2 and TRDJ3; 7 nucleotides align to TRDD3. There are 20 residues in the CDR3. The ends lost 0 bases at V and 1 base at J; junction bases unmatched: 11. The germline V gene encodes CDR1 GEAIGNYY and CDR2 EKD. The CDR3 loop is CACDTATGVRTSWDTRQMFF. CDR3 DNA: TGTGCCTGTGACACCGCTACTGGGGTACGCACGTCCTGGGACACCCGACAGATGTTTTTC.